The present entry profiles one T cell receptor (beta chain) with its context. Its cognate antigen is unknown. The sample originates from a study of beta chain features in type 1 diabetes. The junction had 6 bases not matched to a gene; V was cut back by 5 bases and J by 4 bases. CDR3 length: 16 residues. Per germline, CDR1 SGHAT and CDR2 FQNNGV. TCRB transcripts that were expressed got sequenced, as all of the isolated RNA had been reverse transcribed. Here immunoSEQ multiplex PCR was the method, and the copy in TCRdb shows in-frame clones only, minus some. The sample carries about 360,000 clones, around an eighth recorded once. Study-wide findings and caveats: The study found fewer insertions and more deletions at VDJ junctions in type 1 diabetes patients.

The TCR was taken from a man aged 18 to 30 in good health. The sample consisted of naive CD4+ T cells from blood. The chain joins TRBV11-2 to TRBJ2-2, with TRBD2 matching over 11 bases. The CDR3 protein is CASSLAGGRVTGELFF. The CDR3 DNA reads TGTGCCAGCAGCCTAGCGGGGGGTCGGGTCACCGGGGAGCTGTTTTTT.